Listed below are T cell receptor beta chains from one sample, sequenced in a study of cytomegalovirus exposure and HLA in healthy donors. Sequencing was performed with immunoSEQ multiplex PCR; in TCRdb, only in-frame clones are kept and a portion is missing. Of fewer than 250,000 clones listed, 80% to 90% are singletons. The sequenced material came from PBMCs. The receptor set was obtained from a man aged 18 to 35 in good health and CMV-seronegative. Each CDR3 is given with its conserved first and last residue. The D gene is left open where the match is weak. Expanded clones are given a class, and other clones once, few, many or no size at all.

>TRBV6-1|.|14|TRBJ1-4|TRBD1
TGTGCCAGCACCCCGGGACAGCATAATGAAAAACTGTTTTTT
CASTPGQHNEKLFF
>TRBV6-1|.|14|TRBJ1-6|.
TGTGCCAGCAGCCGCCCTCCTTCCGGGTCACCCCTCCACTTT
CASSRPPSGSPLHF
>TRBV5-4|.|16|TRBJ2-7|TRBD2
TGTGCCAGCAGCCCCGATCCGGGGGGGAGCTCCTACGAGCAGTACTTC
CASSPDPGGSSYEQYF
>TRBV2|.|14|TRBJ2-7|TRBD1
TGTGCCAGCAGGGGGACAGGGGGCACCTACGAGCAGTACTTC
CASRGTGGTYEQYF
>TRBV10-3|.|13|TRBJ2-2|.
TGTGCCATCAGAAACAGTAACACCGGGGAGCTGTTTTTT
CAIRNSNTGELFF
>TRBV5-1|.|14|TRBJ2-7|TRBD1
TGCGCCAGCAGCTTCACCGGGACAGGGGGCGAGCAGTACTTC
CASSFTGTGGEQYF
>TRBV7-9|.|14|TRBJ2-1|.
TGTGCCAGCAGCTTAGGGAGGGCAGGGAATGAGCAGTTCTTC
CASSLGRAGNEQFF
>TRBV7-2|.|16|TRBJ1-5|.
TGTGCCAGCAGCTTAGAGCCCCGGACAGTGTCGCAGCCCCAGCATTTT
CASSLEPRTVSQPQHF
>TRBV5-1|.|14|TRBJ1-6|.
TGCGCCAGCAGCTTGGACAACCGAAATTCACCCCTCCACTTT
CASSLDNRNSPLHF
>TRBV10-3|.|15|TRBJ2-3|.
TGTGCCATCAGTGCCTCGGTGTCTAGCACAGATACGCAGTATTTT
CAISASVSSTDTQYF
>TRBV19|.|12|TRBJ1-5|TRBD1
TGTGCCAGTCGACAGGGGGGCTTGCCCCAGCATTTT
CASRQGGLPQHF
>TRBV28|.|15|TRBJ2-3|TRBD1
TGTGCCAGCAGTTTCCCGGGACAGGGATCAGATACGCAGTATTTT
CASSFPGQGSDTQYF
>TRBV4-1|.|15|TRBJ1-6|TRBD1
TGCGCCAGCAGGACCAGGACAGGGGATAATTCACCCCTCCACTTT
CASRTRTGDNSPLHF
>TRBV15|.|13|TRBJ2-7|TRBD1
TGTGCCACCAGCACGGGACAGGGCTACGAGCAGTACTTC
CATSTGQGYEQYF
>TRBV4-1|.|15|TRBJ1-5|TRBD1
TGCGCCAGCAGCCAGGGACAGGGCAAAAATCAGCCCCAGCATTTT
CASSQGQGKNQPQHF
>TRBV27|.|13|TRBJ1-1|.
TGTGCCAGCAGTTTTCCAGGGATTACTGAAGCTTTCTTT
CASSFPGITEAFF
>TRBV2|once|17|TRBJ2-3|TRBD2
TGTGCCAGCAGTGCTACTCTGGCGGGGGGACACACAGATACGCAGTATTTT
CASSATLAGGHTDTQYF
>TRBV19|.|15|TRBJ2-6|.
TGTGCCAGTAGTATAGTGGGGGCCGGGGCCAACGTCCTGACTTTC
CASSIVGAGANVLTF
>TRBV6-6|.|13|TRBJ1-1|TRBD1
TGTGCCAGCAGCTCGACAGGGGTGACTGAAGCTTTCTTT
CASSSTGVTEAFF
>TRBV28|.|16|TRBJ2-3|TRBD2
TGTGCCAGCAGTGGGATTGGAGCGGGACGGCCGGATACGCAGTATTTT
CASSGIGAGRPDTQYF
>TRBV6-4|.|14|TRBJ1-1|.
TGTGCCAGCAGTGACTCAGCCAGGCCCGCCCAAGCTTTCTTT
CASSDSARPAQAFF
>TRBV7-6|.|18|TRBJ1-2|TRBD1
TGTGCCAGCAGCTCGATCTATTCCTCGGGACAGAAGGGCCACGGCTACACCTTC
CASSSIYSSGQKGHGYTF